Listed below are T cell receptor beta chains from one sample, sequenced in a study of blood T cell repertoires in COVID-19. TCRdb's table, derived via immunoSEQ multiplex PCR, lists solely in-frame clones and lacks some. The sample contains 340,000 or so clones, 80% to 90% of which appear only once. Sequenced material: PBMCs or T cells enriched from blood (not recorded which). Source of these receptors: a woman aged 35 to 49 with acute COVID-19. Each CDR3 is given with its conserved first and last residue. A D gene is named only where the DNA matches it firmly. Part of the rows lack a size; the others show once, few, many or a class for expanded clones.

TRBV29-1,TRBD2,TRBJ2-2,NA,CSGGTSGRVRGTGELFF,TGCAGCGGGGGGACTAGCGGGAGGGTGAGAGGCACCGGGGAGCTGTTTTTT
TRBV11-1,NA,TRBJ2-7,NA,CASSREYEQYF,TGTGCCAGCAGCCGGGAATACGAGCAGTACTTC
TRBV21-1,NA,TRBJ1-1,once,CASSATGTGVEAFF,TGTGCCAGCAGCGCCACCGGGACAGGGGTTGAAGCTTTCTTT
TRBV2,TRBD1,TRBJ1-1,few,CASSVGTGAIKAFF,TGTGCCAGCAGTGTTGGGACAGGGGCCATTAAAGCTTTCTTT
TRBV25-1,TRBD1,TRBJ1-3,once,CASSATGASGNTIYF,TGTGCCAGCAGTGCCACAGGGGCCTCTGGAAACACCATATATTTT
TRBV7-6,NA,TRBJ1-3,NA,CASSAGLPASGNTIYF,TGTGCCAGCAGCGCGGGACTCCCAGCCTCTGGAAACACCATATATTTT
TRBV28,NA,TRBJ1-5,NA,CASSSGQRNQPQHF,TGTGCCAGCAGTTCCGGACAGAGAAATCAGCCCCAGCATTTT
TRBV6-2/TRBV6-3,NA,TRBJ2-1,once,CASSYLSGGTYNEQFF,TGTGCCAGCAGTTATTTATCGGGCGGGACCTACAATGAGCAGTTCTTC
TRBV18,TRBD2,TRBJ2-3,NA,CASSPPWEASGTDTQYF,TGTGCCAGCTCACCACCATGGGAGGCTAGCGGGACCGATACGCAGTATTTT
TRBV7-9,NA,TRBJ2-7,NA,CASSLPRRGYEQYF,TGTGCCAGCAGCCTCCCCCGTAGGGGCTACGAGCAGTACTTC
TRBV5-1,TRBD1,TRBJ2-2,few,CASSLEELGQGAGELFF,TGCGCCAGCAGCTTGGAAGAACTGGGACAGGGGGCCGGGGAGCTGTTTTTT
TRBV7-8,NA,TRBJ1-1,few,CASSLPGHPNTEAFF,TGTGCCAGCAGCTTGCCCGGACATCCGAACACTGAAGCTTTCTTT
TRBV18,NA,TRBJ2-7,NA,CASSPGGQLYEQYF,TGTGCCAGCTCACCGGGGGGGCAGCTCTACGAGCAGTACTTC
TRBV5-5,TRBD1,TRBJ1-5,NA,CASSLPDRGLRIQPQHF,TGTGCCAGCAGCTTGCCCGACAGGGGCCTCAGGATCCAGCCCCAGCATTTT
TRBV7-3,TRBD1,TRBJ1-2,NA,CASSPGTGPGYTF,TGTGCCAGCAGCCCCGGGACAGGGCCTGGCTACACCTTC
TRBV6-2/TRBV6-3,TRBD2,TRBJ2-1,NA,CASSSPIGTSAYNEQFF,TGTGCCAGCAGTTCCCCGATCGGGACTAGCGCCTACAATGAGCAGTTCTTC
TRBV7-3,TRBD2,TRBJ2-5,NA,CASSGTSGGRTQYF,TGTGCCAGCAGCGGGACTAGCGGGGGAAGGACCCAGTACTTC
TRBV6-4,NA,TRBJ1-5,NA,CASIKPQHF,TGTGCCAGCATTAAGCCCCAGCATTTT
TRBV12-3/TRBV12-4,NA,TRBJ2-4,NA,CASSLGRTNIQYF,TGTGCCAGCAGTTTAGGGAGGACAAACATTCAGTACTTC
TRBV9,TRBD2,TRBJ2-5,NA,CASSVSGGPQETQYF,TGTGCCAGCAGCGTAAGCGGGGGGCCTCAAGAGACCCAGTACTTC
TRBV15,NA,TRBJ1-4,NA,CATSRDTEPNEKLFF,TGTGCCACCAGCAGAGACACAGAACCTAATGAAAAACTGTTTTTT
TRBV5-1,NA,TRBJ1-1,NA,CASSLGRPRGTEAFF,TGCGCCAGCAGCTTAGGCAGGCCGCGGGGCACTGAAGCTTTCTTT
TRBV15,TRBD1,TRBJ1-1,NA,CATRAGTANTEAFF,TGTGCCACCAGGGCGGGGACAGCGAACACTGAAGCTTTCTTT
TRBV6-4,TRBD2,TRBJ2-2,NA,CASSPLAGGTGELFF,TGTGCCAGCAGTCCCCTAGCGGGAGGGACCGGGGAGCTGTTTTTT
TRBV11-2,NA,TRBJ1-1,few,CASSLAGPTEAFF,TGTGCCAGCAGCTTAGCGGGTCCCACTGAAGCTTTCTTT
TRBV7-2,TRBD2,TRBJ2-3,NA,CASSPRTSGRPDTQYF,TGTGCCAGCAGCCCCCGGACTAGCGGGAGGCCCGATACGCAGTATTTT
TRBV6-2/TRBV6-3,NA,TRBJ1-2,NA,CASSPTGTNYGYTF,TGTGCCAGCAGCCCGACGGGTACTAATTATGGCTACACCTTC
TRBV11-2,NA,TRBJ1-6,NA,CASSEARGSVISPLHF,TGTGCCAGCAGCGAGGCCAGGGGTTCGGTAATTTCACCCCTCCACTTT
TRBV5-1,TRBD1,TRBJ1-4,few,CASSVGQGNEKLFF,TGCGCCAGCAGCGTGGGACAGGGGAATGAAAAACTGTTTTTT
TRBV7-9,NA,TRBJ2-1,NA,CASSLARANEQFF,TGTGCCAGCAGCTTAGCGAGGGCCAATGAGCAGTTCTTC
TRBV7-8,TRBD1,TRBJ1-1,NA,CASSLAHDTGVWGTEAFF,TGTGCCAGCAGCTTAGCCCACGACACAGGGGTGTGGGGCACTGAAGCTTTCTTT
TRBV3-1/TRBV3-2,TRBD1,TRBJ2-1,NA,CASSQLIWEDRVDLVYNEQFF,TGTGCCAGCAGCCAACTAATCTGGGAGGACAGGGTTGACTTGGTATACAATGAGCAGTTCTTC